These 20 T cell receptor beta chains came from one sample sequenced in a study of type 1 regulatory T cells. No antigen is known for these receptors. TCRdb called the reads again in MiXCR, with one record for every CDR3 protein. The sample includes roughly 71,000 distinct CDR3 sequences, 20% to 25% of them seen just once. Study conclusions and caveats: Compared with non-Tr1 cells, Tr1 cells showed a narrower TCR repertoire.

The sequencing input was cultured type 1 regulatory T (Tr1) cells, either the whole culture or a sorted fraction (not recorded which). The receptor set was obtained from a human donor in good health.

The rearrangement links TRBV4-2 to TRBJ2-2; 7 nucleotides agree with TRBD2. V trimming: 2 bases; J trimming: 1 base; junction bases outside the gene matches: 7. Germline V gene sequence: CDR1 LGHNA, CDR2 YNFKEQ. This CDR3 is 17 amino acids long. The DNA of the CDR3 is TGTGCCAGCAGCCAAATGAGAGGCGGGGGGAACACCGGGGAGCTGTTTTTT. It codes for CASSQMRGGGNTGELFF.

There are a few counts of this clonotype. The chain combines TRBV7-3 with TRBJ2-1; the match to TRBD2 covers 9 bases. The CDR3 consists of 14 residues. The trim removed 3 bases at V and 4 bases at J, leaving 1 base unmatched. The germline gives CDR1 SGHTA, CDR2 FQGTGA. The CDR3 region has the DNA TGTGCCAGCAGCTTGAGCGGGAGGTACAATGAGCAGTTCTTC. It yields the protein CASSLSGRYNEQFF.

This clonotype was seen a handful of times. This chain links TRBV20-1 with TRBJ1-1; D perhaps matches TRBD1 (6 bases). CDR1 is DFQATT, CDR2 SNEGSKA, per germline (reference sequence). The CDR3 spans 15 residues. V was clipped by 0 bases and J by 0 bases, with 11 bases between them. The CDR3 sequence: CSARDRRTVNTEAFF. The DNA for the CDR3 is TGCAGTGCTAGAGATCGTCGGACAGTGAACACTGAAGCTTTCTTT.

This clonotype has a handful of counts. V is TRBV28 and J is TRBJ2-3; D is uncertain. The CDR3 extends over 13 amino acids. Between the trimmed V and J ends, which lost 8 bases and 0 bases, there was a span of 9 bases. The germline gives CDR1 MDHEN, CDR2 SYDVKM. The CDR3 coding sequence is TGTGCCAGCCAACCCCCTAGCACAGATACGCAGTATTTT. Protein product: CASQPPSTDTQYF.

This clonotype was picked up many times. The chain has TRBV19 and TRBJ1-1, with TRBD1 matching 8 bases. The V segment lost 6 bases and the J segment 8 bases; nucleotides outside the gene matches: 5. CDR1 and CDR2 (germline): LNHDA, SQIVND (reference sequence). The CDR3 runs 12 residues. The CDR3 protein is CASSFRQGEAFF. The DNA of the CDR3 is TGTGCCAGTAGCTTCCGACAGGGGGAAGCTTTCTTT.

V and J are TRBV19 and TRBJ2-1, with 10 bases fitting TRBD2. This CDR3 comprises 14 residues. The germline gives CDR1 LNHDA, CDR2 SQIVND (reference sequence). Trimming took 3 bases from V and 9 from J; bases not matched to a gene: 5. The CDR3 DNA reads as TGTGCCAGTAGTATGCTAGCGGGAGAAGGTGAGCAGTTCTTC. It specifies CASSMLAGEGEQFF.

The V and J genes are TRBV6-1 and TRBJ1-3; TRBD1 agrees at 11 bases. CDR1 and CDR2 (germline): MNHNS, SASEGT. After removal of 7 bases from V and 5 bases from J, the junction contained 10 bases not matched to a gene. This CDR3 comprises 16 residues. The CDR3 DNA reads as TGTGCCAGCACCGCCAGAGGACAGGGGGCGAGAAACACCATATATTTT. Residues: CASTARGQGARNTIYF.

The rearrangement uses TRBV20-1 and TRBJ2-7; D possibly corresponds to TRBD2 (6 bases). This CDR3 has 13 amino acids. The germline V and J ends were trimmed by 5 bases and 5 bases, with 16 bases remaining between them. Germline V gives CDR1 DFQATT, CDR2 SNEGSKA (reference sequence). The CDR3 here is CSAQIPGLDEQYF. The CDR3 region has the DNA TGCAGTGCTCAGATTCCGGGACTGGACGAGCAGTACTTC.

V is TRBV7-2 and J is TRBJ2-5; 8 bases fit TRBD1. From germline, CDR1 is SGHTA and CDR2 FQGNSA. Trimming removed 4 bases from V and 1 base from J; junction bases left unmatched: 2. The CDR3 covers 14 residues. Written as DNA, the CDR3 is TGTGCCAGCAGCTCGACAGGGGTCCAAGAGACCCAGTACTTC. Encoded protein: CASSSTGVQETQYF.

This clonotype was counted at least ten times. The chain carries TRBV20-1 and TRBJ1-1, with 7 bases that match TRBD1. The CDR3 is 13 residues long. CDR1 DFQATT and CDR2 SNEGSKA come from the germline V gene (reference sequence). V shed 5 bases and J 0 bases; nucleotides not matched to a gene: 3. The CDR3 reads CSAGDSVNTEAFF. The DNA for the CDR3 is TGCAGTGCTGGGGACAGTGTGAACACTGAAGCTTTCTTT.

The chain recombines TRBV5-1 with TRBJ2-7, with 8 bases that match TRBD2. Germline CDR1 is SGHRS and CDR2 is YFSETQ. V shed 4 bases and J 6 bases; nucleotides not matched to a gene: 9. There are 14 residues in the CDR3. The CDR3 reads CASSPSGGYVEQYF. DNA of the CDR3: TGCGCCAGCAGCCCAAGCGGGGGATACGTCGAGCAGTACTTC.

This clonotype was observed a handful of times. The V gene is TRBV27, the J gene TRBJ2-3; 10 bases agree with TRBD2. CDR3 length equals 16 residues. Germline V gene lookup returns CDR1 MNHEY and CDR2 SMNVEV (reference sequence). Losses at the gene ends were 4 bases for V and 3 bases for J; bases not matched to a gene: 7. This chain's CDR3 is CASSSLTSGTTDTQYF. The DNA of the CDR3 is TGTGCCAGCAGTTCCCTAACTAGCGGGACAACAGATACGCAGTATTTT.

This clonotype was counted only a few times. This chain joins TRBV20-1 and TRBJ1-1; weak D call: TRBD1 (5 bases). The CDR3 length is 11 residues. The V gene's germline CDR1 is DFQATT and CDR2 SNEGSKA (reference sequence). DNA of the CDR3: TGCCTCGGACAAGAGAACACTGAAGCTTTCTTT. Translated: CLGQENTEAFF.

The table lists this clonotype with a few counts. The chain couples TRBV28 to TRBJ2-2, with D perhaps matching TRBD1 (6 bases). Germline V gene data show CDR1 as MDHEN and CDR2 as SYDVKM. V was trimmed by 4 bases and J by 2 bases, leaving 11 bases between them. The CDR3 has 15 amino acids. CDR3 coding DNA: TGTGCCAGCAGTTCCGGACAGCTCAACACCGGGGAGCTGTTTTTT. It is translated as CASSSGQLNTGELFF.

In this sample, this clonotype turned up a few times. The V gene is TRBV3-1, the J gene TRBJ1-3; 8 nucleotides line up with TRBD1. The CDR3 is 15 residues long. The junction had 5 bases not matched to a gene; V was cut back by 2 bases and J by 5 bases. The germline V gene has CDR1 LGHDT and CDR2 YNNKEL (reference sequence). CDR3 coding DNA: TGTGCCAGCAGCCAAAGCGGACAGGGTCGAAACACCATATATTTT. It specifies CASSQSGQGRNTIYF. Looking up the rest from reference TRBV3-1 and TRBJ1-3 gives the full variable domain: DTAVSQTPKYLVTQMGNDKSIKCEQNLGHDTMYWYKQDSKKFLKIMFSYNNKELIINETVPNRFSPKSPDKAHLNLHINSLELGDSAVYFCASSQSGQGRNTIYFGEGSWLTVV.

The chain has TRBV20-1 and TRBJ2-4; D is possibly TRBD2 (6 bases). The CDR3 loop spans 13 amino acids. Germline CDR1 and CDR2: DFQATT and SNEGSKA (reference sequence). Trimming removed 7 bases from V and 5 bases from J, with 15 bases in between. The DNA of the CDR3 is TGCAGTGTCACCATCCCGGGGGAAAACATTCAGTACTTC. It is translated as CSVTIPGENIQYF.

V is TRBV5-1 and J is TRBJ1-1; D is uncertain. V lost 1 base and J lost 5, with 12 bases in between. CDR3 length: 14 amino acids. Per germline, CDR1 SGHRS and CDR2 YFSETQ. In DNA, the CDR3 is TGCGCCAGCAGCTTGCGGGTGGCAGGAACTGAAGCTTTCTTT. Protein product: CASSLRVAGTEAFF.

This clonotype was seen a few times. V gene TRBV9 combines with J gene TRBJ2-3; D remains ambiguous. The V end was cut by 2 bases, the J end by 2 bases, with 6 bases between. The germline gives CDR1 SGDLS, CDR2 YYNGEE. The CDR3 totals 13 residues. The CDR3 nucleotides read TGTGCCAGCAGCGTTGGGGACACAGATACGCAGTATTTT. It codes for CASSVGDTDTQYF.

The chain links TRBV10-3 to TRBJ2-5; D perhaps matches TRBD2 (6 bases). Trimming left V 3 bases short and J 3 bases short, with 14 bases between. Germline V gene lookup returns CDR1 ENHRY and CDR2 SYGVKD. The CDR3 has 15 residues. DNA for the CDR3: TGTGCCATCAGTGATTGGGGCGGGGAAGAAGAGACCCAGTACTTC. Residues: CAISDWGGEEETQYF.

The chain employs TRBV3-1 and TRBJ2-5; no definite D call. The CDR3 loop spans 15 amino acids. CDR1 is LGHDT, CDR2 YNNKEL, per germline (reference sequence). V lost 0 bases to trimming and J lost 5 bases, with 13 bases between them. Here the CDR3 DNA reads TGTGCCAGCAGCCAAGATGGGTTAGGGCGGGAGACCCAGTACTTC. Its protein product is CASSQDGLGRETQYF.